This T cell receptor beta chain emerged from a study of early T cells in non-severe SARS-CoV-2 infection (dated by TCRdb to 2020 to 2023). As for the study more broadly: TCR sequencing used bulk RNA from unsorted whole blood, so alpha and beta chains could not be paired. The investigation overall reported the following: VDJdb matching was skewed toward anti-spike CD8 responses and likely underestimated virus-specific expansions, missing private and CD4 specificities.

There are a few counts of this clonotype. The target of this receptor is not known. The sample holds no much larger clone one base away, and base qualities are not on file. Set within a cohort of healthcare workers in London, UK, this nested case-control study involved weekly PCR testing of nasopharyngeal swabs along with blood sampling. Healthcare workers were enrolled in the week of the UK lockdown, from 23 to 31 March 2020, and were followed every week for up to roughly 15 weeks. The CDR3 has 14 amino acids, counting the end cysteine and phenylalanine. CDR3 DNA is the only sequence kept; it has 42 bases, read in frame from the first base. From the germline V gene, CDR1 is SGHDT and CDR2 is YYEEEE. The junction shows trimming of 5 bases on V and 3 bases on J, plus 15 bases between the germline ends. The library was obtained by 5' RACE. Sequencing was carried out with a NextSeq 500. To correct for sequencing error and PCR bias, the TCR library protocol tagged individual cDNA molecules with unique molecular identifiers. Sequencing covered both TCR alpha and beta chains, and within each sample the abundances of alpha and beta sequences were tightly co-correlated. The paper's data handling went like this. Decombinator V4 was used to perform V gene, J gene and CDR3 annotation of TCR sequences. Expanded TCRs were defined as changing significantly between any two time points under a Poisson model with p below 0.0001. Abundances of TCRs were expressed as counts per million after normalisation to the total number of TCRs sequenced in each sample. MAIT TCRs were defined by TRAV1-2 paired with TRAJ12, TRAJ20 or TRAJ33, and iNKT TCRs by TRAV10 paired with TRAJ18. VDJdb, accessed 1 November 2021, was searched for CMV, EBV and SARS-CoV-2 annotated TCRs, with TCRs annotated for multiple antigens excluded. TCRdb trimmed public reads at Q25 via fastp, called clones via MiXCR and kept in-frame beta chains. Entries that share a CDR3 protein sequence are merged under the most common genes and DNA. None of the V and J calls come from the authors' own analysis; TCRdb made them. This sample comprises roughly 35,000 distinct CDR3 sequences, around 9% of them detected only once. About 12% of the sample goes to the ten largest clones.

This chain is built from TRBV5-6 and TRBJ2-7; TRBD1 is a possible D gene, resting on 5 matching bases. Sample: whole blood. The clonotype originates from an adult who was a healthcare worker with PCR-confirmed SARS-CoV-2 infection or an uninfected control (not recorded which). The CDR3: CASSPQVRFYEQYF. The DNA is TGTGCCAGCAGTCCACAGGTTCGATTCTACGAGCAGTACTTC.